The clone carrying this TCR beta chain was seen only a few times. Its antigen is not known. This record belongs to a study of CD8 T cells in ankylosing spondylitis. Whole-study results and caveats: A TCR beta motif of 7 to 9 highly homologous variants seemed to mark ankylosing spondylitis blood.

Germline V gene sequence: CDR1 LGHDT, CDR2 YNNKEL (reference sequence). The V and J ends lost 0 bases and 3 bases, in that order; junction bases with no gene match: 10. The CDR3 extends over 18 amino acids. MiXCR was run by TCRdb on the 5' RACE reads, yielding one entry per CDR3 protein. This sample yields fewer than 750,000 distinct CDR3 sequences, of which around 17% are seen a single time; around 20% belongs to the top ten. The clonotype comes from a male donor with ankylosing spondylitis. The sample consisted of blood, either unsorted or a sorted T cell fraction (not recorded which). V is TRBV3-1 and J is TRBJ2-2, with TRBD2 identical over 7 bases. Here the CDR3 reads CASSQDSRAGRHTGELFF. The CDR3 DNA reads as TGTGCCAGCAGCCAAGATTCTAGAGCGGGGAGACACACCGGGGAGCTGTTTTTT. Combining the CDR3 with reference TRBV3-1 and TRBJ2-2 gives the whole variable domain DTAVSQTPKYLVTQMGNDKSIKCEQNLGHDTMYWYKQDSKKFLKIMFSYNNKELIINETVPNRFSPKSPDKAHLNLHINSLELGDSAVYFCASSQDSRAGRHTGELFFGEGSRLTVL.